A single sample is the source of the 25 T cell receptor beta chains below, sequenced in a study of T cell responses to AZD1222 COVID-19 vaccine. Assay: immunoSEQ multiplex PCR; the TCRdb copy retains only in-frame clones and omits some. The table records 150,000 or so clones, around 88% of them present only once. The source material was peripheral blood, sampled on day 0 of AZD1222 vaccination. The receptors come from an adult in good health.

The rearrangement uses TRBV28 and TRBJ1-3; no clear D gene. Trimming cost V 3 bases and J 4 bases, with 10 bases left between them. The CDR3 sequence is 14 residues long. Germline CDR1 and CDR2: MDHEN and SYDVKM. CDR3 sequence (DNA): TGTGCCAGCAGTTTCTCCCCACGGGGAAACACCATATATTTT. It codes for CASSFSPRGNTIYF.

The rearrangement joins TRBV5-1 to TRBJ2-3, with D unclear. Trimming removed 2 bases at V and 3 bases at J, with 7 bases between. CDR1 is SGHRS and CDR2 is YFSETQ in the germline V gene. The CDR3 has 13 amino acids. The CDR3 DNA is TGCGCCAGCAGCTTCGGTCTTACAGATACGCAGTATTTT. Translation gives CASSFGLTDTQYF.

The CDR3 nucleotides read TGTGCCAGCAGCGACCGGGACAGGGGTATGGATACGCAGTATTTT. Encoded protein: CASSDRDRGMDTQYF. V usage is TRBV9 and J usage is TRBJ2-3; 10 bases line up with TRBD1. The germline gives CDR1 SGDLS, CDR2 YYNGEE. Germline trimming cut 3 bases from V and 6 bases from J; bases unmatched to any gene: 7. There are 15 residues in the CDR3.

V is TRBV6-5 and J is TRBJ1-6; 7 bases are shared with TRBD1. The CDR3 is made up of 15 amino acids. Trimming took 0 bases from V and 4 from J; bases not matched to a gene: 0. Per the germline V gene, CDR1 is MNHEY and CDR2 is SVGAGI. The CDR3 sequence: CASSYSGQYNSPLHF. The CDR3, as DNA: TGTGCCAGCAGTTACTCGGGACAGTATAATTCACCCCTCCACTTT.

This chain joins TRBV19 and TRBJ1-1; D is uncertain. There are 13 residues in the CDR3. V was pared by 4 bases and J by 2 bases, with 8 bases between. CDR1 is LNHDA and CDR2 is SQIVND in the germline V gene (reference sequence). The CDR3 nucleotides are TGTGCCAGTAGTACCCTCAGAAACACTGAAGCTTTCTTT. This gives the protein CASSTLRNTEAFF.

The chain uses TRBV10-2 and TRBJ1-2; 7 bases match TRBD1. Germline assignment: CDR1 WSHSY and CDR2 SAAADI. V shed 8 bases, J shed 7 bases, and the junction held 16 bases outside the gene matches. The CDR3 is 15 amino acids. This CDR3 reads CASSSGQGGAVGYTF. Here the CDR3 DNA reads TGCGCCAGCTCTTCCGGTCAGGGGGGTGCCGTTGGCTACACCTTC.

This clone was seen just once. The chain recombines TRBV3-1 (or the pseudogene TRBV3-2) with TRBJ2-1, with 10 bases lining up with TRBD2. In germline, CDR1 is LGHDT, CDR2 YNNKEL (reference sequence). CDR3 length: 16 amino acids. V shed 2 bases and J 4 bases; nucleotides not matched to a gene: 5. The CDR3 protein is CASSQLGLAAYNEQFF. Written as DNA, the CDR3 is TGTGCCAGCAGCCAACTAGGACTAGCGGCTTACAATGAGCAGTTCTTC.

The V and J genes are TRBV4-3 and TRBJ2-2; D gene ambiguous. The CDR3 totals 15 residues. Trimming removed 1 base at V and 4 bases at J, with 10 bases between. Germline V CDR1 and CDR2: LGHNA, YSLEER. The DNA for the CDR3 is TGCGCCAGCAGCCAAGTTGTAGATAGCACCGGGGAGCTGTTTTTT. Amino acid sequence: CASSQVVDSTGELFF.

The count of this clone is one. V is TRBV20-1 and J is TRBJ2-1, with 12 positions matching TRBD2. The length of the CDR3 is 16 residues. Germline values: CDR1 DFQATT, CDR2 SNEGSKA (reference sequence). Trimming removed 3 bases from V and 8 bases from J; junction bases left unmatched: 11. CDR3 in amino acids: CSASAASGRAIDEQFF. CDR3 sequence (DNA): TGCAGTGCTAGTGCGGCTAGCGGGAGGGCCATCGATGAGCAGTTCTTC.

The CDR3, as DNA: TGCAGCGTTGGGGGGGGGCACAGCCGAAGTGAGCAGTTCTTC. Encoded protein: CSVGGGHSRSEQFF. The chain employs TRBV29-1 and TRBJ2-1, with D tentatively TRBD2 (7 bases). Trimming cost V 4 bases and J 9 bases, with 19 bases left between them. From germline, CDR1 is SQVTM and CDR2 ANQGSEA. The CDR3 has 14 residues.

In regard to this clone: An end of the junction does not agree with germline; a read error may underlie this. The V and J genes are TRBV5-4 and TRBJ2-3; 11 nucleotides match TRBD2. The length of the CDR3 is 15 residues. The germline gives CDR1 SGHNT, CDR2 YYREEE (reference sequence). The CDR3 DNA reads TGTGCCAGCAGTTTGGGACTAGCGGTGAAAGATACGCAGTATTTT. As protein: CASSLGLAVKDTQYF. The full variable domain, completed using reference TRBV5-4 and TRBJ2-3, is ETGVTQSPTHLIKTRGQQVTLRCSSQSGHNTVSWYQQALGQGPQFIFQYYREEENGRGNFPPRFSGLQFPNYSSELNVNALELDDSALYLCASSLGLAVKDTQYFGPGTRLTVL.

CDR3 coding DNA: TGTGCCAGTAGTCCGACAGGGGTGGCAGATACGCAGTATTTT. Amino acids: CASSPTGVADTQYF. The chain is built from TRBV19 and TRBJ2-3, with 8 bases matching TRBD1. CDR1 is LNHDA and CDR2 is SQIVND in the germline V gene (reference sequence). The J segment lost 4 bases and the V segment lost 5 bases, leaving 5 bases of the junction unmatched. The CDR3 has 14 residues.

This clone was picked up one time. The chain joins TRBV28 to TRBJ1-5; possibly TRBD1 for D (6 bases). The CDR3 is 13 residues long. V was pared by 7 bases and J by 7 bases, with 14 bases between. Germline V gene lookup returns CDR1 MDHEN and CDR2 SYDVKM. The CDR3 DNA follows: TGTGCCAGCACCTTGCGGGGGGCCCAGCCCCAGCATTTT. Its protein is CASTLRGAQPQHF.

The chain uses TRBV9 and TRBJ2-1, with a possible D match to TRBD2 (11 bases). CDR1 is SGDLS and CDR2 is YYNGEE in the germline V gene. The CDR3 is made up of 20 amino acids. Trimming pared 3 bases from V and 8 bases from J, leaving 33 bases between. In DNA form, the CDR3 reads TGTGCCAGCAGCGCCCAGCAGGACAGGGGGGCTAGCGGGAGGTTCTATGAGCAGTTCTTC. It encodes CASSAQQDRGASGRFYEQFF.

This chain uses TRBV29-1 with TRBJ1-2; D is undetermined. The CDR3 totals 11 residues. From germline, CDR1 is SQVTM and CDR2 ANQGSEA. Trimming took off 2 bases at V and 5 bases at J, with 6 bases between the two ends. The CDR3 is CSVETGYGYTF. The CDR3 nucleotides are TGCAGCGTTGAAACCGGGTATGGCTACACCTTC.

The sample holds one count of this clone. The V gene is TRBV7-3, the J gene TRBJ2-1; 13 nucleotides align to TRBD2. CDR3 length: 16 amino acids. V shed 1 base, J shed 9 bases, and the junction held 6 bases outside the gene matches. Germline-derived CDR1 and CDR2 are SGHTA and FQGTGA. The CDR3 nucleotides are TGTGCCAGCAGCTTAAGGACTAGCGGGAGTTTGGGTGAGCAGTTCTTC. The encoded protein is CASSLRTSGSLGEQFF. Complete variable domain (other parts from reference TRBV7-3 and TRBJ2-1): GAGVSQTPSNKVTEKGKYVELRCDPISGHTALYWYRQSLGQGPEFLIYFQGTGAADDSGLPNDRFFAVRPEGSVSTLKIQRTERGDSAVYLCASSLRTSGSLGEQFFGPGTRLTVL.

This chain connects TRBV15 to TRBJ2-2; 7 bases match TRBD1. CDR3 length: 15 amino acids. In germline, CDR1 is LNHNV, CDR2 YYDKDF (reference sequence). V lost 0 bases to trimming and J lost 6 bases; unmatched junction nucleotides: 4. CDR3 coding DNA: TGTGCCACCAGCAGAGATTTCGACAGGGCCGGGGAGCTGTTTTTT. This sequence encodes CATSRDFDRAGELFF.

CDR3 bases: TGTGCCAGCAGCACCGGACAGGGGGCGAATGGCTACACCTTC. It specifies CASSTGQGANGYTF. The rearrangement joins TRBV11-3 to TRBJ1-2, with 11 bases that match TRBD1. This CDR3 contains 14 residues. Germline loops: CDR1 SGHNT, CDR2 YENEEA. V shed 5 bases and J 6 bases; nucleotides not matched to a gene: 5. The variable domain in full, completed from reference TRBV11-3 and TRBJ1-2, reads EAGVVQSPRYKIIEKKQPVAFWCNPISGHNTLYWYLQNLGQGPELLIRYENEEAVDDSQLPKDRFSAERLKGVDSTLKIQPAELGDSAVYLCASSTGQGANGYTFGSGTRLTVV.

This clone was observed a few times. The chain carries TRBV27 and TRBJ2-2; TRBD2 matches at 7 bases. This CDR3 is built from 16 residues. Trimming removed 2 bases from V and 2 bases from J; junction bases left unmatched: 5. CDR1 and CDR2 from the germline V gene are MNHEY and SMNVEV (reference sequence). The DNA for the CDR3 is TGTGCCAGCAGTTTACAGCCGGGAGGAAACACCGGGGAGCTGTTTTTT. Translating gives CASSLQPGGNTGELFF.

This chain connects TRBV28 to TRBJ1-2, with D tentatively TRBD1 (5 bases). With 4 bases removed from V and 8 bases from J, the gap between germline ends came to 11 bases. Germline lookup yields CDR1 MDHEN and CDR2 SYDVKM. CDR3 length: 12 residues. DNA for the CDR3: TGTGCCAGCAGTTCCGACAGCCAGGGCTACACCTTC. It yields the protein CASSSDSQGYTF.

The chain has TRBV7-8 and TRBJ2-1; 8 positions match TRBD1. Trimming cost V 0 bases and J 4 bases; bases outside gene matches: 5. The CDR3 runs to 16 residues. CDR1 is SGHVS, CDR2 FQNEAQ, per germline. This CDR3 is CASSLAQTGAYNEQFF. The CDR3 DNA reads as TGTGCCAGCAGCTTAGCTCAGACAGGGGCTTACAATGAGCAGTTCTTC.

Only one count was recorded for this clone. The chain recombines TRBV2 with TRBJ1-3; 7 bases are a match to TRBD1. The CDR3 has 14 residues. V was clipped by 6 bases and J by 1 base; unmatched bases: 3. The V gene's germline CDR1 is SNHLY and CDR2 FYNNEI. The CDR3 region is CASRLTGSGNTIYF. CDR3 nucleotides: TGTGCCAGCAGACTGACAGGGTCTGGAAACACCATATATTTT. Full variable domain (missing parts from reference TRBV2 and TRBJ1-3): EPEVTQTPSHQVTQMGQEVILRCVPISNHLYFYWYRQILGQKVEFLVSFYNNEISEKSEIFDDQFSVERPDGSNFTLKIRSTKLEDSAMYFCASRLTGSGNTIYFGEGSWLTVV.

V gene TRBV3-1 (or the pseudogene TRBV3-2) combines with J gene TRBJ2-5; D perhaps matches TRBD1 (5 bases). CDR3 length equals 16 residues. CDR1 and CDR2 (germline): LGHDT, YNNKEL (reference sequence). V was pared by 5 bases and J by 2 bases, with 18 bases between. CDR3 in amino acids: CASSALTGMGQETQYF. For the CDR3, the DNA is TGTGCCAGCAGCGCACTCACAGGTATGGGACAAGAGACCCAGTACTTC.

V and J are TRBV11-2 and TRBJ1-1, with a possible D match to TRBD1 (5 bases). With 0 bases removed from V and 5 bases from J, the gap between germline ends came to 13 bases. CDR3 length equals 15 residues. CDR1 is SGHAT and CDR2 is FQNNGV in the germline V gene. The CDR3 reads CASSLEGGARTEAFF. In DNA, the CDR3 is TGTGCCAGCAGCTTAGAGGGAGGGGCGAGGACTGAAGCTTTCTTT.

The sample holds one count of this clone. The V call is TRBV6-5, the J call TRBJ2-1; 7 nucleotides align to TRBD1. The CDR3 covers 15 residues. V was clipped by 5 bases and J by 1 base; unmatched bases: 5. CDR1 is MNHEY and CDR2 is SVGAGI in the germline V gene. DNA of the CDR3: TGTGCCAGCAGTAGGACAGGCGTATCCTACAATGAGCAGTTCTTC. As protein: CASSRTGVSYNEQFF.